These 19 T cell receptor beta chains originate from one sample sequenced in a study of blood T cell repertoires in COVID-19. Produced via immunoSEQ multiplex PCR; TCRdb's table is partial and in-frame only. The table has about 53,000 clones, almost 85% seen once. Material for sequencing was peripheral blood. All receptors come from a human donor in a cohort sampled during active COVID-19.

The chain is built from TRBV11-2 and TRBJ2-3; 8 nucleotides match TRBD2. With V trimmed by 8 bases and J by 1 base, 8 bases remained unmatched. This CDR3 comprises 15 residues. Germline lookup yields CDR1 SGHAT and CDR2 FQNNGV. The CDR3 loop reads CASSGGAGRTDTQYF. CDR3 coding DNA: TGTGCCAGCTCGGGGGGGGCGGGACGCACAGATACGCAGTATTTT.

The V and J genes are TRBV7-2 and TRBJ1-2; 9 bases fit TRBD1. Germline CDR1 reads SGHTA; CDR2 reads FQGNSA. V shed 10 bases and J 3 bases; nucleotides not matched to a gene: 6. This CDR3 is built from 13 residues. As DNA, the CDR3 is TGTGCCACAAGGGACAGGGTGGACTATGGCTACACCTTC. This translates into CATRDRVDYGYTF.

The chain carries TRBV4-1 and TRBJ2-1; a weak D match, TRBD2 (6 bases). Trimming took 5 bases from V and 4 from J, leaving 15 bases between them. Looked up from germline, CDR1 is MGHRA and CDR2 is YSYEKL. This CDR3 has 15 residues. CDR3 bases: TGCGCCAGCAGCGCGGGGACGGGATTTTACAATGAGCAGTTCTTC. This gives the protein CASSAGTGFYNEQFF.

The chain's CDR3 is CASSQDHRTGQYF. Here the CDR3 DNA reads TGTGCCAGCAGCCAAGATCATAGGACAGGGCAGTACTTC. This rearrangement joins TRBV3-1 (or the pseudogene TRBV3-2) to TRBJ2-4; TRBD1 matches at 8 bases. The CDR3 totals 13 residues. The ends lost 0 bases at V and 13 bases at J; junction bases unmatched: 5. CDR1 and CDR2 from the germline V gene are LGHDT and YNNKEL (reference sequence).

This chain joins TRBV6-2 or TRBV6-3 and TRBJ1-4, with D perhaps TRBD1 (6 bases). This CDR3 has 14 amino acids. Per germline, CDR1 MNHEY and CDR2 SVGEGT. V lost 2 bases and J 14 bases, leaving 18 bases between the germline ends. CDR3 amino acids: CASSYRQGQNSLFF. In nucleotides, the CDR3 is TGTGCCAGCAGTTACCGCCAGGGACAAAACTCCCTGTTTTTT.

This clone was recorded once. The J gene is TRBJ1-3, the V gene TRBV19; perhaps TRBD1 as D (6 bases). The CDR3 is 17 residues long. In germline, CDR1 is LNHDA, CDR2 SQIVND (reference sequence). Trimming removed 9 bases from V and 2 bases from J, with 23 bases in between. CDR3 bases: TGTGCCAGCACCTCCGGGGGGGCTACGAACACTGGAAACACCATATATTTT. Translation: CASTSGGATNTGNTIYF.

This clone came up once. The chain combines TRBV7-6 with TRBJ1-2; D is possibly TRBD1 (5 bases). Per germline, CDR1 SGHVS and CDR2 FNYEAQ. The CDR3 extends over 14 amino acids. Trimming took off 1 base at V and 7 bases at J, with 13 bases between the two ends. The CDR3 loop reads CASSLEAGRFGYTF. The CDR3 DNA reads TGTGCCAGCAGCTTAGAGGCAGGGCGGTTTGGCTACACCTTC.

This chain connects TRBV18 to TRBJ2-5; the match to TRBD2 covers 15 bases. CDR1 KGHSH and CDR2 LQKENI come from the germline V gene. The CDR3 covers 19 residues. The trim removed 0 bases at V and 5 bases at J, leaving 10 bases unmatched. The CDR3 coding sequence is TGTGCCAGCTCACCACCGGGGACTAGCGGGGGGCGAATCCAGGAGACCCAGTACTTC. It codes for CASSPPGTSGGRIQETQYF.

V is TRBV6-2 or TRBV6-3 and J is TRBJ1-6, with TRBD1 identical over 7 bases. Germline CDR1 is MNHEY and CDR2 is SVGEGT. The V segment lost 6 bases and the J segment 0 bases; nucleotides outside the gene matches: 11. The CDR3 sequence is 18 residues long. The CDR3: CASSPPDRRSSYNSPLHF. DNA for the CDR3: TGTGCCAGCAGCCCTCCGGACAGGAGGAGCTCCTATAATTCACCCCTCCACTTT.

The gene calls are TRBV10-3 and TRBJ1-5; possible D gene TRBD1, 5 bases. Trimming took off 11 bases at V and 5 bases at J, with 13 bases between the two ends. The CDR3 runs 12 residues. Germline-derived CDR1 and CDR2 are ENHRY and SYGVKD. CDR3 sequence: CACGGEDQPQHF. CDR3 in DNA: TGTGCCTGCGGAGGGGAGGATCAGCCCCAGCATTTT.

The chain recombines TRBV9 with TRBJ1-2; D call uncertain. The CDR3 has 12 residues. Germline V lookup: CDR1 SGDLS, CDR2 YYNGEE. V was pared by 0 bases and J by 8 bases, with 8 bases between. The CDR3 loop reads CASSVERYGYTF. CDR3 coding DNA: TGTGCCAGCAGCGTAGAGCGCTACGGCTACACCTTC.

This chain links TRBV6-6 with TRBJ2-4; 8 bases align to TRBD1. Germline V gene data show CDR1 as MNHNY and CDR2 as SVGAGI (reference sequence). The CDR3 is 16 residues long. Trimming took 2 bases from V and 8 from J; bases not matched to a gene: 11. CDR3 amino acids: CASSYVTGARWDIQYF. The CDR3 DNA is TGTGCCAGCAGTTACGTGACAGGGGCCCGATGGGACATTCAGTACTTC.

The chain employs TRBV4-2 and TRBJ2-1, with 8 bases aligning to TRBD2. CDR1 LGHNA and CDR2 YNFKEQ come from the germline V gene. There are 17 residues in the CDR3. J lost 7 bases, V lost 7 bases, and 18 bases had no gene match. The CDR3 sequence: CASNNRAGSGIRNEQFF. CDR3 in DNA: TGTGCCAGCAACAACCGGGCTGGTAGCGGGATAAGGAATGAGCAGTTCTTC.

The chain uses TRBV7-9 and TRBJ2-3; 7 nucleotides agree with TRBD1. Germline V gives CDR1 SEHNR, CDR2 FQNEAQ (reference sequence). Losses at the gene ends were 8 bases for V and 1 base for J; bases not matched to a gene: 6. The CDR3 totals 14 residues. CDR3 in amino acids: CASDRERGTDTQYF. In nucleotides, the CDR3 is TGTGCCAGCGACAGGGAACGGGGCACAGATACGCAGTATTTT.

The rearrangement joins TRBV19 to TRBJ1-1; no clear D gene. Germline V gene sequence: CDR1 LNHDA, CDR2 SQIVND (reference sequence). Trimming took 8 bases from V and 1 from J, leaving 14 bases between them. The CDR3 consists of 14 residues. The CDR3 here is CASQARVSNTEAFF. The CDR3, as DNA: TGTGCCAGTCAAGCCCGGGTATCGAACACTGAAGCTTTCTTT.

The gene calls are TRBV6-5 and TRBJ1-2, with D perhaps TRBD1 (5 bases). Trimming took 4 bases from V and 8 from J, leaving 11 bases between them. CDR3 length: 12 residues. Germline-derived CDR1 and CDR2 are MNHEY and SVGAGI. The CDR3 sequence is CASSSQGYGYTF. Here the CDR3 DNA reads TGTGCCAGCAGTTCTCAGGGATACGGCTACACCTTC.

The chain links TRBV5-8 to TRBJ2-2, with D perhaps TRBD1 (5 bases). From germline, CDR1 is SGHTS and CDR2 YDEGEE. Trimming stripped 0 bases from V and 4 bases from J, with 7 bases between. This CDR3 is built from 14 residues. The CDR3 DNA reads TGTGCCAGCAGCTTGGATAGGGGCACCGGGGAGCTGTTTTTT. It translates to CASSLDRGTGELFF.

This clone was found once. The gene calls are TRBV19 and TRBJ2-6; D perhaps matches TRBD1 (7 bases). Trimming stripped 5 bases from V and 0 bases from J, with 20 bases between. Germline lookup yields CDR1 LNHDA and CDR2 SQIVND (reference sequence). This CDR3 is 19 amino acids long. In DNA, the CDR3 is TGTGCCAGTAGTTGGGGGTCAGGGGGGCGAGGCTCTGGGGCCAACGTCCTGACTTTC. Amino acid sequence: CASSWGSGGRGSGANVLTF.

The genes are TRBV27 and TRBJ2-7; 11 bases agree with TRBD1. V was clipped by 4 bases and J by 4 bases; unmatched bases: 0. This CDR3 has 13 residues. Germline V gene sequence: CDR1 MNHEY, CDR2 SMNVEV (reference sequence). CDR3 DNA: TGTGCCAGCAGTTGGGACAGGGGGTACGAGCAGTACTTC. It encodes CASSWDRGYEQYF.